The present T cell receptor beta chain was sequenced within a study of T and B cells in COVID-19 patients. TRB rearrangements were amplified by multiplex PCR with BIOMED2 TRB-A/B primers. TCRdb reprocessed the multiplex PCR reads with MiXCR, giving one entry per CDR3 protein. The sample consists of 4,500 to 6,500 distinct CDR3 sequences, around 26% of them appearing once. V lost 5 bases and J 1 base, leaving 8 bases between the germline ends. CDR3 length: 12 residues. Germline-derived CDR1 and CDR2 are DFQATT and SNEGSKA (reference sequence). From blood, roughly 220-550 ng of genomic DNA served as TRB template.

The source material was blood. The rearrangement links TRBV20-1 to TRBJ2-5; the D is unclear. The TCR was taken from a human donor with active COVID-19. CDR3 loop: CSAGVGQETQYF. In DNA, the CDR3 is TGCAGTGCTGGAGTGGGCCAAGAGACCCAGTACTTC.